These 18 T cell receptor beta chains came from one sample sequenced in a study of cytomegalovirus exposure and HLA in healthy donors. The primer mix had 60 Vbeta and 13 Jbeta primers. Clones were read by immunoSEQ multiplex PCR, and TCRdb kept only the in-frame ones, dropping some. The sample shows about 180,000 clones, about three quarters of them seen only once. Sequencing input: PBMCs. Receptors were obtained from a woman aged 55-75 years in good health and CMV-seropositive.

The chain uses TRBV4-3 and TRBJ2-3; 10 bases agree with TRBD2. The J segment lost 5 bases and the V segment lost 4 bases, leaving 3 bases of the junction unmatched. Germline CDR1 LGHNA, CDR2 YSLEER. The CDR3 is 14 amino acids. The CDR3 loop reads CASSLGLAEDTQYF. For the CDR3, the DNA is TGCGCCAGCAGCCTCGGACTAGCGGAAGATACGCAGTATTTT.

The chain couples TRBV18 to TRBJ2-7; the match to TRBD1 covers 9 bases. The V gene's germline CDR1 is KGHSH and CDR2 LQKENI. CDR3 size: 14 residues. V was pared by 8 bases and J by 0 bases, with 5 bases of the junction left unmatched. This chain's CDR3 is CASTLTGGSYEQYF. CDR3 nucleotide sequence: TGTGCCAGCACCCTGACAGGGGGCTCCTACGAGCAGTACTTC.

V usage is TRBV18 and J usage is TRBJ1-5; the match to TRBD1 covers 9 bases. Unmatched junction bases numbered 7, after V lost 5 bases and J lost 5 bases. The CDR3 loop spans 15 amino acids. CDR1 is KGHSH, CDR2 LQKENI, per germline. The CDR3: CASSADRGPDQPQHF. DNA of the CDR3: TGTGCCAGCTCAGCGGACAGGGGACCAGATCAGCCCCAGCATTTT.

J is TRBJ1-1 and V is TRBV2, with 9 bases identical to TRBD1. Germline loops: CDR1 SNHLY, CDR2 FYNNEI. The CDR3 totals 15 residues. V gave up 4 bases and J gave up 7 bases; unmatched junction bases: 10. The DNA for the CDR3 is TGTGCCAGCAGTGCCGGGACAGGGTCAATTGATGAAGCTTTCTTT. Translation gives CASSAGTGSIDEAFF.

For the CDR3, the DNA is TGTGCCAGCAGCATCAGCGGGGGAGTCCCCTACAATGAGCAGTTCTTC. Protein sequence: CASSISGGVPYNEQFF. The rearrangement links TRBV11-2 to TRBJ2-1; 8 nucleotides align to TRBD2. CDR1 and CDR2 from the germline V gene are SGHAT and FQNNGV. V was pared by 5 bases and J by 2 bases, with 8 bases of the junction left unmatched. This CDR3 has 16 residues.

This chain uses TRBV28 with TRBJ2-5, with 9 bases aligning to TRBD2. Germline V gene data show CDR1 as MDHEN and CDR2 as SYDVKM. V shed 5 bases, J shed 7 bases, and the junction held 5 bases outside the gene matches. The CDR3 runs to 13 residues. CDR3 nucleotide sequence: TGTGCCAGCAGTCGGACTAGCGATGGGACCCAGTACTTC. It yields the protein CASSRTSDGTQYF.

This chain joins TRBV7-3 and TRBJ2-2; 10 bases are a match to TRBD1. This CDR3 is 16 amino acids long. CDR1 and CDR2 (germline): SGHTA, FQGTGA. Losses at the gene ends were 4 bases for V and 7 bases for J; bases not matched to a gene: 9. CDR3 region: CASSSGQGPSGGELFF. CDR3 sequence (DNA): TGTGCCAGCAGCTCGGGACAGGGGCCTTCTGGCGGGGAGCTGTTTTTT.

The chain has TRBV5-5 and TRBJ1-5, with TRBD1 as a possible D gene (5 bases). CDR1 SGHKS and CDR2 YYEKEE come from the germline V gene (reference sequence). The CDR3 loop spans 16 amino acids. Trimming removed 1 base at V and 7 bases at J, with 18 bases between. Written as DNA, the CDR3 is TGTGCCAGCAGCTTGAGCCCCGGGGGGTCTCAGCAGCCCCAGCATTTT. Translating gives CASSLSPGGSQQPQHF. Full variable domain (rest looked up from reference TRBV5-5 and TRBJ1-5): DAGVTQSPTHLIKTRGQQVTLRCSPISGHKSVSWYQQVLGQGPQFIFQYYEKEERGRGNFPDRFSARQFPNYSSELNVNALLLGDSALYLCASSLSPGGSQQPQHFGDGTRLSIL.

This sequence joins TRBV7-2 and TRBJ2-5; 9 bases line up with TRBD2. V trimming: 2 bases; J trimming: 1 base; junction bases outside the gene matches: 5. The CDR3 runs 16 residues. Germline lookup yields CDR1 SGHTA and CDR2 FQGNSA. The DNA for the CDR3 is TGTGCCAGCAGCTTACACGGCGGGGGGGCCCAAGAGACCCAGTACTTC. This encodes CASSLHGGGAQETQYF.

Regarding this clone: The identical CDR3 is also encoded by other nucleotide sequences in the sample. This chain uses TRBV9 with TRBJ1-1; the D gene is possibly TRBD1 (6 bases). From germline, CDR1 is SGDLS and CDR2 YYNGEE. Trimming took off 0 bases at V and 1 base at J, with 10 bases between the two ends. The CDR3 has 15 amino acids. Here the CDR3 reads CASSVAGVRNTEAFF. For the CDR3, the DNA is TGTGCCAGCAGCGTAGCAGGGGTAAGGAACACTGAAGCTTTCTTT.

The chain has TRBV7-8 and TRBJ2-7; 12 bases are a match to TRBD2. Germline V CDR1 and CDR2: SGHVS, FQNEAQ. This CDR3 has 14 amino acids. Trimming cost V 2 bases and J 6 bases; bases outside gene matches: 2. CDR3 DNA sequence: TGTGCCAGCAGCTTACTAGCGGGAGGGCGCGAGCAGTACTTC. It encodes CASSLLAGGREQYF.

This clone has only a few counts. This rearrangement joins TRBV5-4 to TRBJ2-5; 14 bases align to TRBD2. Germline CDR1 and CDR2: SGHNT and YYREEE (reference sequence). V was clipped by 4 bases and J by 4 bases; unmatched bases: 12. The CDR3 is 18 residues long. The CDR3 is CASSVDPTSGGAGETQYF. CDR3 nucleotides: TGTGCCAGCAGCGTCGACCCGACTAGCGGGGGGGCAGGAGAGACCCAGTACTTC.

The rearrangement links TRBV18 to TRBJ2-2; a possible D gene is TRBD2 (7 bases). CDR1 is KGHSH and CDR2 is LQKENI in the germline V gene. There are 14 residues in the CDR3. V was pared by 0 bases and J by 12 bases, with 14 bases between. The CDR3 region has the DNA TGTGCCAGCTCACCACCGAATCGGGGGGCGCAGCTGTTTTTT. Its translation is CASSPPNRGAQLFF.

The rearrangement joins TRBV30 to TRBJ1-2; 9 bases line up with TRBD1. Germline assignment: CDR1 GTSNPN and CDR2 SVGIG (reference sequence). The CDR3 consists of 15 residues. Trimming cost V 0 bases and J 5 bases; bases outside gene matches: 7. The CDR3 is CAWSVPDRGGYGYTF. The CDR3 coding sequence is TGTGCCTGGAGTGTACCGGACAGGGGAGGGTATGGCTACACCTTC.

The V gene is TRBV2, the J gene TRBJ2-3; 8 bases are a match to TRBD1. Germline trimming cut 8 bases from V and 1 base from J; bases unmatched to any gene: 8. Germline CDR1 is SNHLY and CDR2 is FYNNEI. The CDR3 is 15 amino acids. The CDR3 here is CASGRQGLGTDTQYF. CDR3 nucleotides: TGTGCCAGCGGACGACAGGGGCTGGGCACAGATACGCAGTATTTT.

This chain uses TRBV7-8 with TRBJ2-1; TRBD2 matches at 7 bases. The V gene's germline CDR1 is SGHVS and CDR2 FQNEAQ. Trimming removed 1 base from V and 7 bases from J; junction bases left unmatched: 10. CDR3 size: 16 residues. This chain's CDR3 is CASSLGEGRRNNEQFF. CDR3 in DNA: TGTGCCAGCAGCTTAGGGGAGGGTCGGCGGAATAATGAGCAGTTCTTC.

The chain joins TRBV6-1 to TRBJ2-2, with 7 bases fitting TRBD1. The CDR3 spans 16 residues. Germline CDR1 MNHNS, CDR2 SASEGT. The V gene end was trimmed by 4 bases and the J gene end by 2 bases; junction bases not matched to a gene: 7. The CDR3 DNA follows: TGTGCCAGCAGTGGAACGGGACAGCCTAACACCGGGGAGCTGTTTTTT. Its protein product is CASSGTGQPNTGELFF.

CDR3 residues: CASSALAGSNEQFF. Here the CDR3 DNA reads TGCGCCAGCAGCGCTCTAGCGGGGTCCAATGAGCAGTTCTTC. The chain is built from TRBV5-1 and TRBJ2-1, with 9 bases fitting TRBD2. The CDR3 is 14 residues long. Germline CDR1 SGHRS, CDR2 YFSETQ. Unmatched junction bases numbered 5, after V lost 4 bases and J lost 6 bases.